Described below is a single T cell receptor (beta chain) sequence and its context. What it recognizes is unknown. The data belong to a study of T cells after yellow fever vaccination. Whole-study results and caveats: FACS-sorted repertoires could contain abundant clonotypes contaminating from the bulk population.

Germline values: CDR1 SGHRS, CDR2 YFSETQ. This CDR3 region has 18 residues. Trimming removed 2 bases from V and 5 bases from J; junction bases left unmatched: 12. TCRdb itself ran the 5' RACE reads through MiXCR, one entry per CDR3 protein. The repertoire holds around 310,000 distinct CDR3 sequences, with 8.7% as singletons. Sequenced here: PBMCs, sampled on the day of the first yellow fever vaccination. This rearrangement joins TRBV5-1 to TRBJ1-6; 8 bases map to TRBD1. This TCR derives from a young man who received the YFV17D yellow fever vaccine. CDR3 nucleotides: TGCGCCAGCAGCTTTCGGGGCCCCCCGGGACAGGATAATTCACCCCTCCACTTT. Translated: CASSFRGPPGQDNSPLHF. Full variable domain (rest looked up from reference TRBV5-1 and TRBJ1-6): KAGVTQTPRYLIKTRGQQVTLSCSPISGHRSVSWYQQTPGQGLQFLFEYFSETQRNKGNFPGRFSGRQFSNSRSEMNVSTLELGDSALYLCASSFRGPPGQDNSPLHFGNGTRLTVT.